Here is one T cell receptor (beta chain) with its context. What it binds is unknown. A much larger clone differs by one base, so this may be a read error. MiXCR, applied by TCRdb to the 5' RACE reads, yields one record per CDR3 protein. Among about 210,000 distinct CDR3 sequences listed, roughly 6.6% were seen once. This entry belongs to a study of CD8 T cells in ankylosing spondylitis. General study results and limits: There was reportedly significant enrichment of clones that were disease-linked in matched ankylosing spondylitis synovial fluid. The study identified a TCR beta motif of under ten highly homologous variants that appeared characteristic of ankylosing spondylitis blood.

From germline, CDR1 is LGHNA and CDR2 YNFKEQ. Trimming shortened V by 4 bases and J by 6 bases, and 9 bases separated the two germline ends. CDR3 length equals 13 residues. The sample taken for sequencing was blood, either unsorted or a sorted T cell fraction (not recorded which). The V call is TRBV4-2, the J call TRBJ2-2, with a weak D call TRBD2 (6 bases). This receptor was obtained from a male donor with ankylosing spondylitis. CDR3 nucleotides: TGTGCCAGCAGCCTCGGGACTCCCGGGGAGCTGTTTTTT. It encodes CASSLGTPGELFF.